One sample yielded the 30 T cell receptor beta chains listed below, sequenced in a study of T cell repertoires in cytomegalovirus infection. TCRdb recomputed calls from the reads with MiXCR, one row per CDR3 protein. In the table there are about 920,000 distinct CDR3 sequences, around 32% of which are singletons. Antigen specificity for these receptors is unknown. The sample consisted of cultured CD8+ T cells from PBMCs, taken from culture after CMV antigen stimulation. These receptors came from a human donor in good health (CMV status not recorded). Some clones in this sample may be carry-over from other donors' samples.

This clonotype occurred many times. The chain recombines TRBV12-3 or TRBV12-4 with TRBJ2-3, with D tentatively TRBD1 (5 bases). Trimming took off 6 bases at V and 1 base at J, with 14 bases between the two ends. This CDR3 is 15 amino acids long. The DNA of the CDR3 is TGTGCCAGCAGCTTAAGAGGCAGGGGCACAGATACGCAGTATTTT. Its protein is CASSLRGRGTDTQYF.

The chain employs TRBV5-5 and TRBJ2-2; D is perhaps TRBD2 (8 bases). The CDR3 has 20 residues. Germline V gene lookup returns CDR1 SGHKS and CDR2 YYEKEE (reference sequence). With 1 base removed from V and 0 bases from J, the gap between germline ends came to 22 bases. DNA of the CDR3: TGTGCCAGCAGCTTGCGGGGGGGGGACAGACTCCTCTCGAACACCGGGGAGCTGTTTTTT. Amino acid sequence: CASSLRGGDRLLSNTGELFF. Full variable domain (missing parts from reference TRBV5-5 and TRBJ2-2): DAGVTQSPTHLIKTRGQQVTLRCSPISGHKSVSWYQQVLGQGPQFIFQYYEKEERGRGNFPDRFSARQFPNYSSELNVNALLLGDSALYLCASSLRGGDRLLSNTGELFFGEGSRLTVL.

This clonotype was seen many times. The chain has TRBV7-8 and TRBJ2-2; D uncertain. CDR1 SGHVS and CDR2 FQNEAQ come from the germline V gene. V was pared by 8 bases and J by 7 bases, with 17 bases between. CDR3 length: 14 amino acids. This CDR3 is CASLTPPGVGELFF. For the CDR3, the DNA is TGTGCCAGCCTGACTCCGCCCGGTGTCGGGGAGCTGTTTTTT.

This clonotype came up once. The chain has TRBV27 and TRBJ1-1; tentative D call: TRBD1 (5 bases). Germline assignment: CDR1 MNHEY and CDR2 SMNVEV (reference sequence). Trimming took off 6 bases at V and 7 bases at J, with 9 bases between the two ends. This CDR3 is 11 amino acids long. Here the CDR3 DNA reads TGTGCCAGCAGCAGGGCAGATGAAGCTTTCTTT. Its protein is CASSRADEAFF.

Regarding this clonotype: At one boundary the junction diverges from the germline segment, which might be a read error. The V and J genes are TRBV7-7 and TRBJ2-5, with 9 bases matching TRBD1. The CDR3 is 18 residues long. The V gene's germline CDR1 is SSHAT and CDR2 FNYEAQ (reference sequence). The CDR3 is CASSLRATGTGSGETQYF. CDR3 DNA: TGTGCTAGCAGCTTAAGGGCCACCGGGACAGGGTCGGGTGAGACCCAGTACTTC. The whole variable domain, remainder taken from reference TRBV7-7 and TRBJ2-5, is GAGVSQSPRYKVTKRGQDVTLRCDPISSHATLYWYQQALGQGPEFLTYFNYEAQPDKSGLPSDRFSAERPEGSISTLTIQRTEQRDSAMYRCASSLRATGTGSGETQYFGPGTRLLVL.

The chain carries TRBV6-1 and TRBJ2-7; no definite D call. Deletions cut 1 base from V and 4 bases from J, with 14 bases between. The CDR3 sequence is 15 residues long. Germline-derived CDR1 and CDR2 are MNHNS and SASEGT. Written as DNA, the CDR3 is TGTGCCAGCAGTGAAGGGCTGAGCCCTGATTACGAGCAGTACGTC. The encoded protein is CASSEGLSPDYEQYV.

At least ten counts were recorded for this clonotype. The V gene is TRBV7-8, the J gene TRBJ1-1; D may be TRBD1 (6 bases). Trimming cost V 1 base and J 0 bases, with 15 bases left between them. This CDR3 contains 17 residues. Germline CDR1 SGHVS, CDR2 FQNEAQ. The CDR3 bases are TGTGCCAGCAGCTTAGAAGACAGGCCCAGTTTGAACACTGAAGCTTTCTTT. It codes for CASSLEDRPSLNTEAFF.

This clonotype has just a few counts. CDR3 loop: CASTEVPRVRTSGGSSYNEQFF. CDR3 bases: TGTGCCAGCACCGAGGTCCCCAGAGTCCGTACTAGCGGGGGCAGCTCCTACAATGAGCAGTTCTTC. This chain connects TRBV6-2 or TRBV6-3 to TRBJ2-1; 11 bases agree with TRBD2. V trimming: 7 bases; J trimming: 0 bases; junction bases outside the gene matches: 23. This CDR3 is 22 amino acids long. Germline CDR1 is MNHEY and CDR2 is SVGEGT.

This clonotype was counted between two and nine times. The J gene is TRBJ1-1, the V gene TRBV6-1; D not certain. Germline values: CDR1 MNHNS, CDR2 SASEGT. This CDR3 comprises 14 residues. The ends were cut back, 7 bases at V and 4 bases at J, with 16 bases in the middle. CDR3 protein: CASNPVMRGTEAFF. The CDR3 DNA sequence: TGTGCCAGCAATCCGGTGATGCGGGGCACTGAAGCTTTCTTT.

This clonotype was recorded at least ten times. The CDR3 DNA is TGTGCCAGCAGCTTGTACAGGACAGGGGGAGGCACTGAAGCTTTCTTT. Its protein product is CASSLYRTGGGTEAFF. The chain uses TRBV5-5 and TRBJ1-1; 10 nucleotides match TRBD1. Germline lookup yields CDR1 SGHKS and CDR2 YYEKEE (reference sequence). J was trimmed by 4 bases and V by 1 base; bases with no gene match: 7. The CDR3 covers 16 residues.

Many counts were recorded for this clonotype. This chain uses TRBV19 with TRBJ2-1, with 10 bases identical to TRBD1. The CDR3 runs to 15 residues. CDR1 is LNHDA, CDR2 SQIVND, per germline (reference sequence). V trimming: 8 bases; J trimming: 1 base; junction bases outside the gene matches: 5. CDR3 region: CASRRDRGSYNEQFF. CDR3 bases: TGTGCCAGTCGCAGGGACAGGGGATCCTACAATGAGCAGTTCTTC.

The chain recombines TRBV5-3 with TRBJ2-1, with D tentatively TRBD1 (6 bases). TRBV5-3 is an ORF, with its function uncertain. This CDR3 is built from 16 residues. Trimming removed 8 bases at V and 2 bases at J, with 20 bases between. DNA of the CDR3: TGTGCCAGCAGTCCCACCCCCGGGGACACCTACAATGAGCAGTTCTTC. Protein product: CASSPTPGDTYNEQFF.

This clonotype was counted only a few times. The DNA of the CDR3 is TGCGCCAGCAGCTCCAGACAGGGGATGGCCAATGAGCAGTTCTTC. The encoded protein is CASSSRQGMANEQFF. This sequence joins TRBV5-1 and TRBJ2-1; 8 positions match TRBD1. The trim removed 3 bases at V and 6 bases at J, leaving 8 bases unmatched. This CDR3 has 15 amino acids. Germline CDR1 is SGHRS and CDR2 is YFSETQ.

V and J are TRBV4-1 and TRBJ2-7; D gene unclear. Looked up from germline, CDR1 is MGHRA and CDR2 is YSYEKL. The CDR3 has 15 amino acids. V was pared by 6 bases and J by 3 bases, with 18 bases between. The CDR3: CASSQNLDGFYEQYV. The CDR3 DNA reads TGCGCCAGCAGTCAAAACTTGGACGGCTTCTACGAGCAGTACGTC.

The chain links TRBV5-6 to TRBJ1-2; the match to TRBD1 covers 8 bases. The germline V gene encodes CDR1 SGHDT and CDR2 YYEEEE. This CDR3 contains 16 residues. The V gene end was trimmed by 0 bases and the J gene end by 3 bases; junction bases not matched to a gene: 7. In DNA form, the CDR3 reads TGTGCCAGCAGCTTGGAAGCCAGGGGGCTCTACTATGGCTACACCTTC. Encoded protein: CASSLEARGLYYGYTF. Based on the CDR3 plus reference TRBV5-6 and TRBJ1-2, the full variable domain is DAGVTQSPTHLIKTRGQQVTLRCSPKSGHDTVSWYQQALGQGPQFIFQYYEEEERQRGNFPDRFSGHQFPNYSSELNVNALLLGDSALYLCASSLEARGLYYGYTFGSGTRLTVV.

The chain uses TRBV29-1 and TRBJ1-2; 7 bases map to TRBD1. CDR1 is SQVTM and CDR2 is ANQGSEA in the germline V gene. The CDR3 has 15 residues. Trimming removed 4 bases from V and 7 bases from J; junction bases left unmatched: 15. The CDR3 bases are TGCAGCGTTGTTTTTTTGACCACAGGGGATATTGGCTACACCTTC. This translates into CSVVFLTTGDIGYTF.

This chain connects TRBV9 to TRBJ2-3, with TRBD1 matching 11 bases. Germline CDR1 is SGDLS and CDR2 is YYNGEE. There are 18 residues in the CDR3. V lost 3 bases to trimming and J lost 0 bases; unmatched junction nucleotides: 9. The CDR3 reads CASSEGQGARRSTDTQYF. DNA of the CDR3: TGTGCCAGCAGCGAAGGACAGGGGGCCCGTCGAAGCACAGATACGCAGTATTTT.

This clonotype was counted ten times or more. The chain employs TRBV7-8 and TRBJ1-4; D is undetermined. Germline V gene lookup returns CDR1 SGHVS and CDR2 FQNEAQ. V gave up 4 bases and J gave up 4 bases, with 13 bases separating them. This CDR3 has 15 amino acids. The CDR3 nucleotides are TGTGCCAGCAGCTCGGCGGCCGCTTATAATGAAAAACTGTTTTTT. It yields the protein CASSSAAAYNEKLFF.

This clonotype came up a few times. The rearrangement uses TRBV6-5 and TRBJ1-2; D is possibly TRBD1 (6 bases). Per germline, CDR1 MNHEY and CDR2 SVGAGI. V lost 7 bases to trimming and J lost 4 bases, with 16 bases between them. This CDR3 contains 14 residues. The DNA of the CDR3 is TGTGCCAGCAAATTTTACGGGACAACCTATGGCTACACCTTC. Its translation: CASKFYGTTYGYTF.

This CDR3 reads CASSLNPPGELFF. Written as DNA, the CDR3 is TGTGCCAGCAGCTTGAATCCCCCCGGGGAGCTGTTTTTT. This sequence joins TRBV5-5 and TRBJ2-2; D remains ambiguous. Germline V gene data show CDR1 as SGHKS and CDR2 as YYEKEE (reference sequence). The CDR3 has 13 amino acids. Trimming took off 1 base at V and 6 bases at J, with 7 bases between the two ends.

The rearrangement uses TRBV7-3 and TRBJ2-7, with unresolved D. Trimming cost V 10 bases and J 7 bases, with 20 bases left between them. The CDR3 runs to 13 residues. The germline V gene encodes CDR1 SGHTA and CDR2 FQGTGA. The CDR3 here is CATTNEQPREQYF. The CDR3 DNA follows: TGTGCCACAACGAACGAACAACCCAGGGAGCAGTACTTC.

This clonotype has only a few counts. The CDR3 is CAGGQGAPPQHF. The CDR3 DNA is TGTGCCGGGGGACAGGGGGCTCCCCCCCAGCATTTT. This rearrangement joins TRBV19 to TRBJ1-5; 12 nucleotides agree with TRBD1. Germline-derived CDR1 and CDR2 are LNHDA and SQIVND (reference sequence). V lost 11 bases and J lost 10; bases outside the gene matches: 6. The length of the CDR3 is 12 residues.

This clonotype has a count of ten or more. The chain combines TRBV7-9 with TRBJ1-6; unclear D gene. V was trimmed by 3 bases and J by 7 bases, leaving 19 bases between them. The CDR3 is 17 amino acids. Germline V gene sequence: CDR1 SEHNR, CDR2 FQNEAQ (reference sequence). CDR3 sequence: CASSFTGAVVKNSPLHF. DNA of the CDR3: TGTGCCAGCAGCTTCACTGGAGCGGTCGTCAAAAATTCACCCCTCCACTTT.

The chain is built from TRBV12-3 or TRBV12-4 and TRBJ1-2; TRBD1 is a possible D gene (5 bases). The CDR3 is 13 residues long. Trimming stripped 8 bases from V and 8 bases from J, with 18 bases between. Here the CDR3 reads CASSGGGELGYTF. CDR3 coding DNA: TGTGCCAGCTCTGGGGGGGGGGAGTTGGGCTACACCTTC.

The table lists this clonotype with a few counts. V gene TRBV20-1 combines with J gene TRBJ2-3; D ambiguous. The CDR3 sequence is 17 residues long. The germline gives CDR1 DFQATT, CDR2 SNEGSKA (reference sequence). V was pared by 0 bases and J by 2 bases, with 18 bases between. CDR3 residues: CSARDRGQNRITDTQYF. In nucleotides, the CDR3 is TGCAGTGCTAGAGATCGAGGTCAGAATAGGATCACAGATACGCAGTATTTT.

The CDR3 spells CASSLGQGVGYEQYV. CDR3 coding DNA: TGTGCCAGCAGCTTGGGACAGGGGGTAGGCTACGAGCAGTACGTC. The chain is built from TRBV7-9 and TRBJ2-7; 11 bases map to TRBD1. The CDR3 runs to 15 residues. J gave up 3 bases and V 3 bases, and 4 bases lay outside the gene matches. Germline lookup yields CDR1 SEHNR and CDR2 FQNEAQ (reference sequence).

The chain carries TRBV29-1 and TRBJ1-2; tentatively, D is TRBD1 (5 bases). Trimming pared 1 base from V and 4 bases from J, leaving 13 bases between. CDR1 is SQVTM and CDR2 is ANQGSEA in the germline V gene. The CDR3 sequence is 14 residues long. CDR3 loop: CSVEVEFRVYGYTF. The CDR3 bases are TGCAGCGTTGAAGTTGAATTCAGGGTCTATGGCTACACCTTC.

The chain is built from TRBV9 and TRBJ2-6, with D perhaps matching TRBD2 (5 bases). The CDR3 consists of 17 residues. V lost 3 bases, J lost 0 bases, and 13 bases lay in between. Germline loops: CDR1 SGDLS, CDR2 YYNGEE. CDR3 nucleotide sequence: TGTGCCAGCAGCGGGGGAGCGGTGACCTCTGGGGCCAACGTCCTGACTTTC. It codes for CASSGGAVTSGANVLTF.

V is TRBV7-6 and J is TRBJ1-4; possibly TRBD1 for D (6 bases). The CDR3 totals 18 residues. The germline CDR1 and CDR2 sequences are SGHVS and FNYEAQ. Trimming removed 5 bases from V and 6 bases from J, with 25 bases in between. CDR3 in DNA: TGTGCCAGCAGCCCAACCAGGGGCGTGCGGGGGTTCCATGAAAAACTGTTTTTT. It encodes CASSPTRGVRGFHEKLFF.

This sequence joins TRBV27 and TRBJ1-1; TRBD1 matches 7 bases. Trimming at V came to 5 bases and at J to 4 bases, leaving 10 bases not matched to a gene. CDR1 is MNHEY and CDR2 is SMNVEV in the germline V gene (reference sequence). This CDR3 is built from 15 residues. CDR3 sequence (DNA): TGTGCCAGCAGTCCCCTGGGACAGCCGCTCACTGAAGCTTTCTTT. Translating it yields CASSPLGQPLTEAFF.